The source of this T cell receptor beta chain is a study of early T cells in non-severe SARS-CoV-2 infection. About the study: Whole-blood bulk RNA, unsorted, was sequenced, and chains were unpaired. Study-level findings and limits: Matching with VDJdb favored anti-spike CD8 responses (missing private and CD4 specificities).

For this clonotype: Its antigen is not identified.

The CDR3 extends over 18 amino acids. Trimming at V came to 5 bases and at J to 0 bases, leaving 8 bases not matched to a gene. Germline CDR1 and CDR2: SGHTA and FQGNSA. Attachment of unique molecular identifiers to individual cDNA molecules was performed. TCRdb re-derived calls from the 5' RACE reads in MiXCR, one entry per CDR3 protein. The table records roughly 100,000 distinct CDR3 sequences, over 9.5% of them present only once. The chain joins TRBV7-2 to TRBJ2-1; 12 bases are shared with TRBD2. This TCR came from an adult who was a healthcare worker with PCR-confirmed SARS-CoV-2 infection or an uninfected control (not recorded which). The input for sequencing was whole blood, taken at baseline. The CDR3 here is CASSPGLAGPSSYNEQFF. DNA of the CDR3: TGTGCCAGCAGCCCGGGACTAGCGGGCCCGAGCTCCTACAATGAGCAGTTCTTC.